This TCR beta chain was sequenced during a study of T cell repertoires in cytomegalovirus infection. Study context: Recently described HLA-C-restricted plus well-studied HLA-B-restricted CMV epitopes were used. A matching HLA type, together with CMV infection, was signaled by public TCR beta signatures.

TCRdb recomputed calls from the reads with MiXCR, one row per CDR3 protein. This sample has some 38,000 distinct CDR3 sequences; 40% to 65% occur once, and the top ten carry around 90%. This clonotype was picked up a small number of times. Antigen specificity is unknown. Study results and caveats: CMV-specific TCR beta clonotypes restricted by HLA-C dominated the ex vivo response. Accumulated public TCR beta family frequency recognized individuals carrying CMV together with the relevant HLA.

The germline gives CDR1 WSHSY, CDR2 SAAADI. The CDR3 sequence is 14 residues long. Trimming removed 7 bases at V and 3 bases at J, with 15 bases between. The sample here was CD8+ T cells from cultured PBMCs, taken from culture after CMV antigen stimulation. V is TRBV10-2 and J is TRBJ1-1; D may be TRBD1 (6 bases). The TCR originated in a human donor in good health (CMV status not recorded). Some clones in this sample may be carry-over from other donors' samples. CDR3 sequence: CASTNRDTYTEAFF. The CDR3 DNA sequence: TGCGCCAGCACCAACAGGGACACTTACACTGAAGCTTTCTTT.